The clone carrying this T cell receptor (beta chain) was counted ten times or more. The record originates from a study of tumor-infiltrating lymphocytes in primary liver carcinoma. The CDR3 spans 16 residues. Germline CDR1 reads SEHNR; CDR2 reads FQNEAQ (reference sequence). V lost 0 bases and J lost 5; bases outside the gene matches: 9. cDNA specific to TCR beta was made from approximately 0.55 ug of total RNA, with a constant-region primer employed for priming. Slightly modified ARM-PCR served as the procedure for the TCR beta libraries. These libraries came from three rounds of nested multiplex PCR. For about 11 cycles apiece, the opening two PCR rounds ran with TRBV1-TRBV30 forward primers and a C-beta reverse primer. A single record per CDR3 protein comes from TCRdb applying MiXCR to the multiplex PCR reads. The repertoire includes roughly 100,000 distinct CDR3 sequences, 80% to 85% of them detected once, and approximately 20% sits in the top ten.

The source material, 20-30 mg of unsorted bulk tissue, was used to co-extract RNA and DNA. Sequenced input: liver tumor tissue from sampling region 3. Stated subset: tumor region T3, left-lateral pole. The receptor's source is a man aged 35-49 years with primary liver carcinoma and hepatitis B virus infection. The chain couples TRBV7-9 to TRBJ1-2; TRBD1 agrees at 7 bases. CDR3 loop: CASSLATEGTAYGYTF. CDR3 nucleotide sequence: TGTGCCAGCAGCTTAGCGACTGAAGGGACAGCTTATGGCTACACCTTC.